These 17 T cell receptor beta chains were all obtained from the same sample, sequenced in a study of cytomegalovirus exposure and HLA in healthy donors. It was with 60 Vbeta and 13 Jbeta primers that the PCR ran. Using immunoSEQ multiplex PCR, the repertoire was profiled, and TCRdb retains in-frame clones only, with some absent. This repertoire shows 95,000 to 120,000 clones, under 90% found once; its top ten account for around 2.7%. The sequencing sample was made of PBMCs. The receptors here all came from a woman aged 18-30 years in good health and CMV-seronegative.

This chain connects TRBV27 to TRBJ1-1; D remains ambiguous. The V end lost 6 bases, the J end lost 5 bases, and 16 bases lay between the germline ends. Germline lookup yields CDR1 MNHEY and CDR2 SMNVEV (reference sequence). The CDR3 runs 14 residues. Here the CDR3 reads CASSLDSRGTEAFF. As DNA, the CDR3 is TGTGCCAGCAGCCTCGATTCACGAGGGACTGAAGCTTTCTTT.

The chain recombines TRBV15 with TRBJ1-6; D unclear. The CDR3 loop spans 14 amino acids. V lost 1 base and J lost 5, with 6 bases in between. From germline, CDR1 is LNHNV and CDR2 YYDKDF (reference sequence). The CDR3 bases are TGTGCCACCAGCAGAGGTCAGAATAATTCACCCCTCCACTTT. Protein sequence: CATSRGQNNSPLHF.

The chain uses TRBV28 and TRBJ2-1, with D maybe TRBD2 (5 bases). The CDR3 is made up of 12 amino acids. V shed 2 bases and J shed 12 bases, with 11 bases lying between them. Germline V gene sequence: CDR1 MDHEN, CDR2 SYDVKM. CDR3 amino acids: CASSLEGSRQFF. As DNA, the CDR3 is TGTGCCAGCAGTTTAGAAGGGAGCCGGCAGTTCTTC.

The CDR3: CASSFGMRSGRAGETQYF. The CDR3 coding sequence is TGTGCCAGCAGCTTTGGTATGAGGAGCGGGAGGGCGGGAGAGACCCAGTACTTC. The rearrangement links TRBV5-4 to TRBJ2-5, with 10 bases matching TRBD2. CDR3 length equals 18 residues. The J segment lost 4 bases and the V segment lost 2 bases, leaving 14 bases of the junction unmatched. Looked up from germline, CDR1 is SGHNT and CDR2 is YYREEE (reference sequence).

The CDR3 here is CASSPVAGGPTDTQYF. The CDR3, as DNA: TGTGCCAGCTCCCCAGTAGCGGGGGGGCCGACAGATACGCAGTATTTT. This chain links TRBV2 with TRBJ2-3; TRBD2 matches at 11 bases. J gave up 3 bases and V 8 bases, and 10 bases lay outside the gene matches. The CDR3 totals 16 residues. Per germline, CDR1 SNHLY and CDR2 FYNNEI. The full variable domain, its missing parts supplied by reference TRBV2 and TRBJ2-3, is EPEVTQTPSHQVTQMGQEVILRCVPISNHLYFYWYRQILGQKVEFLVSFYNNEISEKSEIFDDQFSVERPDGSNFTLKIRSTKLEDSAMYFCASSPVAGGPTDTQYFGPGTRLTVL.

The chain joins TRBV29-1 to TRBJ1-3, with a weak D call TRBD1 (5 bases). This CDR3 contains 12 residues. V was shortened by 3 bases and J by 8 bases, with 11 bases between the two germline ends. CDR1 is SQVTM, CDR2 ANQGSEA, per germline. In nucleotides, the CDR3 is TGCAGCGTTGATGGGGGAGGGCACACCATATATTTT. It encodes CSVDGGGHTIYF. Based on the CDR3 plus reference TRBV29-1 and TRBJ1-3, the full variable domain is SAVISQKPSRDICQRGTSLTIQCQVDSQVTMMFWYRQQPGQSLTLIATANQGSEATYESGFVIDKFPISRPNLTFSTLTVSNMSPEDSSIYLCSVDGGGHTIYFGEGSWLTVV.

The CDR3 DNA reads as TGCGCCAGCAGCGATTGGACAGGGAGCACAGATACGCAGTATTTT. Protein product: CASSDWTGSTDTQYF. The V gene is TRBV10-1, the J gene TRBJ2-3; 8 bases match TRBD1. CDR3 size: 15 residues. Germline V gene data show CDR1 as WNHNN and CDR2 as SYGVQD (reference sequence). With V trimmed by 6 bases and J by 0 bases, 5 bases remained unmatched.

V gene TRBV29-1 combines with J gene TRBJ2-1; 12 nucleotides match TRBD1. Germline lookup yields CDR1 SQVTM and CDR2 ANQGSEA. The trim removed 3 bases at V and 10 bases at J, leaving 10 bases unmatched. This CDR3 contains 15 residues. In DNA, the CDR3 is TGCAGCGTTGACTTGGGACAGGGGGCTGCTAGGGAGCAGTTCTTC. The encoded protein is CSVDLGQGAAREQFF.

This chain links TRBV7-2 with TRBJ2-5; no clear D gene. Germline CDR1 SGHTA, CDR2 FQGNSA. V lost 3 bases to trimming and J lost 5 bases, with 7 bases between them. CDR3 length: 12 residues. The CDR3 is CASSFPLETQYF. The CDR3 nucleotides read TGTGCCAGCAGCTTCCCCCTGGAGACCCAGTACTTC.

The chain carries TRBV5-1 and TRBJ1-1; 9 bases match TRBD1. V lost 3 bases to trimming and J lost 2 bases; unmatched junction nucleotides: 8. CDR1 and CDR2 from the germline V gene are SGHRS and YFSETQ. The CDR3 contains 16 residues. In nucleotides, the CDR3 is TGCGCCAGCAGCTCACAACCGACAGGGGGAAACACTGAAGCTTTCTTT. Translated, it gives CASSSQPTGGNTEAFF.

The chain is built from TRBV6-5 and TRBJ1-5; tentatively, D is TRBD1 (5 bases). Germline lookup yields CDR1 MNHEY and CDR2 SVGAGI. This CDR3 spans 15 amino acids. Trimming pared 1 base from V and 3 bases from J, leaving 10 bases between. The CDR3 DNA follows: TGTGCCAGCAGTTACTATATGGGGCACAATCAGCCCCAGCATTTT. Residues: CASSYYMGHNQPQHF.

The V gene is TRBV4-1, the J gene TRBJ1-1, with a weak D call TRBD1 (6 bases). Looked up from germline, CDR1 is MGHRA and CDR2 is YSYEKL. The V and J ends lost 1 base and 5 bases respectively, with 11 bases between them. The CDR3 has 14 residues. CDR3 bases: TGCGCCAGCAGCCAAGTTAACAGGGAAACTGAAGCTTTCTTT. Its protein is CASSQVNRETEAFF.

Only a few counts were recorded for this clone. The CDR3 protein is CASSLRGSYEQYV. The CDR3 nucleotides read TGTGCCAGCAGCTTGAGGGGGTCCTACGAGCAGTACGTC. The rearrangement links TRBV5-6 to TRBJ2-7; tentative D call: TRBD1 (6 bases). Trimming shortened V by 1 base and J by 1 base, and 6 bases separated the two germline ends. CDR3 length equals 13 residues. The germline V gene encodes CDR1 SGHDT and CDR2 YYEEEE.

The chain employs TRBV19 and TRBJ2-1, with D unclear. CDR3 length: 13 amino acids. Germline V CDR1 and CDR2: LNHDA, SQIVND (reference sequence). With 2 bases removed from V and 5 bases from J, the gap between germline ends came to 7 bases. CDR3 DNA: TGTGCCAGTAGTATAACGAGTGACAATGAGCAGTTCTTC. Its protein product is CASSITSDNEQFF.

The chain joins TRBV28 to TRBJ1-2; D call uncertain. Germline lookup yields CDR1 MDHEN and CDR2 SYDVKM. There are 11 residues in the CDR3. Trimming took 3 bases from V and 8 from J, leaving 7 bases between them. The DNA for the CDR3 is TGTGCCAGCAGTTTTAGAGGCGGCTACACCTTC. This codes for CASSFRGGYTF.

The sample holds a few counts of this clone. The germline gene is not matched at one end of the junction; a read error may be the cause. The CDR3 region is CASSTKNSEAFF. Written as DNA, the CDR3 is TGTGCCAGCAGCACAAAGAACAGTGAAGCTTTCTTT. The chain combines TRBV5-4 with TRBJ1-1; D is unresolved. This CDR3 spans 12 amino acids. From germline, CDR1 is SGHNT and CDR2 YYREEE (reference sequence).

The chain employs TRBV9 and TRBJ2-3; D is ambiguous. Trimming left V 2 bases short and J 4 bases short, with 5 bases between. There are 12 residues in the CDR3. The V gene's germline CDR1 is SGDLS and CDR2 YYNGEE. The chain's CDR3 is CASSVTPDTQYF. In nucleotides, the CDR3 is TGTGCCAGCAGCGTTACACCAGATACGCAGTATTTT. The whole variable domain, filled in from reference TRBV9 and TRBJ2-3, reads DSGVTQTPKHLITATGQRVTLRCSPRSGDLSVYWYQQSLDQGLQFLIQYYNGEERAKGNILERFSAQQFPDLHSELNLSSLELGDSALYFCASSVTPDTQYFGPGTRLTVL.